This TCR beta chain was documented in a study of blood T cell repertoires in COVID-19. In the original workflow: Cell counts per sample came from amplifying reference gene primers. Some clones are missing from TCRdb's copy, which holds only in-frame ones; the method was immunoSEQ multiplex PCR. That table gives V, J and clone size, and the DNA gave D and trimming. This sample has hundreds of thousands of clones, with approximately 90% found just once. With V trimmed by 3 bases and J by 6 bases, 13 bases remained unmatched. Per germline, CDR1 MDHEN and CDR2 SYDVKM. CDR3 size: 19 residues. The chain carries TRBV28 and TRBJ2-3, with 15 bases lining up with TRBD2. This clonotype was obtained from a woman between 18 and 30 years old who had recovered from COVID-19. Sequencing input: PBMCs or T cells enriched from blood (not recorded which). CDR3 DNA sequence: TGTGCCAGCAGTTTCGGGGGACTAGCGGGGGGCGGCCCCCGGGATACGCAGTATTTT. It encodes CASSFGGLAGGGPRDTQYF.